The rows below give T cell receptor beta chains drawn from one sample of a study of T cells in Graves' hyperthyroidism and ophthalmopathy. One entry per CDR3 protein, called by TCRdb with MiXCR from the multiplex PCR reads. The sample lists 530,000 or so distinct CDR3 sequences, under 20% occurring once. Material: blood. Receptors were obtained from a woman between 18 and 29 years old with Graves' ophthalmopathy. Each CDR3 is given with its conserved first and last residue. A D gene is named only where the DNA matches it firmly. The size entry is marked missing in some rows and otherwise reads once, few, many or a size class.

j_gene: TRBJ2-2; v_gene: TRBV11-2; abundance: many; len: 12; d_gene: NA; CDR3aa: CASSFVTGELFF; CDR3nt: TGTGCCAGCAGCTTTGTAACCGGGGAGCTGTTTTTT
j_gene: TRBJ1-2; v_gene: TRBV28; abundance: many; len: 13; d_gene: NA; CDR3aa: CASSASELYGYTF; CDR3nt: TGTGCCAGCAGTGCGTCCGAACTCTATGGCTACACCTTC
j_gene: TRBJ1-6; v_gene: TRBV9; abundance: many; len: 15; d_gene: TRBD1; CDR3aa: CASSPSATGNSPLHF; CDR3nt: TGTGCCAGCAGCCCCTCGGCGACAGGGAATTCACCCCTCCACTTT
j_gene: TRBJ2-7; v_gene: TRBV18; abundance: many; len: 13; d_gene: NA; CDR3aa: CASSPRIENEQYF; CDR3nt: TGTGCCAGCTCACCACGCATCGAGAACGAGCAGTACTTC
j_gene: TRBJ2-7; v_gene: TRBV6-2/TRBV6-3; abundance: NA; len: 14; d_gene: NA; CDR3aa: CASSFSENYYEQYF; CDR3nt: TGTGCCAGCAGTTTTTCGGAAAACTACTACGAGCAGTACTTC
j_gene: TRBJ2-2; v_gene: TRBV27; abundance: NA; len: 17; d_gene: TRBD1; CDR3aa: CASSLDPGQLNTGELFF; CDR3nt: TGTGCCAGCAGTTTAGACCCGGGACAGCTAAACACCGGGGAGCTGTTTTTT
j_gene: TRBJ1-2; v_gene: TRBV6-9; abundance: many; len: 12; d_gene: NA; CDR3aa: CARRQVNYGYTF; CDR3nt: TGTGCCCGACGACAGGTTAACTATGGCTACACCTTC
j_gene: TRBJ1-1; v_gene: TRBV12-3/TRBV12-4; abundance: NA; len: 16; d_gene: TRBD1; CDR3aa: CASSFLRTGGYTEAFF; CDR3nt: TGTGCCAGCAGTTTTTTACGGACAGGGGGCTACACTGAAGCTTTCTTT
j_gene: TRBJ2-5; v_gene: TRBV28; abundance: many; len: 14; d_gene: NA; CDR3aa: CASSPGMGQETQYF; CDR3nt: TGTGCCAGCAGCCCAGGGATGGGGCAAGAGACCCAGTACTTC
j_gene: TRBJ1-1; v_gene: TRBV5-4; abundance: NA; len: 15; d_gene: TRBD1; CDR3aa: CASSFLGTANTEAFF; CDR3nt: TGTGCCAGCAGCTTCCTCGGGACAGCCAACACTGAAGCTTTCTTT
j_gene: TRBJ1-2; v_gene: TRBV7-2; abundance: many; len: 15; d_gene: TRBD1; CDR3aa: CASSMPGQANYGYTF; CDR3nt: TGTGCCAGCAGCATGCCGGGACAGGCTAACTATGGCTACACCTTC
j_gene: TRBJ2-3; v_gene: TRBV28; abundance: NA; len: 19; d_gene: NA; CDR3aa: CASSLFNGEAGSDRDTQYF; CDR3nt: TGTGCCAGCAGTTTATTTAACGGAGAGGCGGGGAGCGACCGCGATACGCAGTATTTT
j_gene: TRBJ2-1; v_gene: TRBV4-3; abundance: few; len: 16; d_gene: TRBD2; CDR3aa: CASSPSVSGRGNEQFF; CDR3nt: TGCGCCAGCAGCCCTAGTGTTAGCGGGAGAGGCAATGAGCAGTTCTTC
j_gene: TRBJ2-1; v_gene: TRBV7-9; abundance: many; len: 14; d_gene: NA; CDR3aa: CASSPMTAYNEQFF; CDR3nt: TGTGCCAGCAGCCCGATGACAGCCTACAATGAGCAGTTCTTC
j_gene: TRBJ2-1; v_gene: TRBV6-1; abundance: NA; len: 17; d_gene: TRBD2; CDR3aa: CASSSLGLAGEGGEQFF; CDR3nt: TGTGCCAGCAGTTCCCTCGGGCTAGCGGGAGAAGGGGGTGAGCAGTTCTTC
j_gene: TRBJ2-3; v_gene: TRBV2; abundance: many; len: 13; d_gene: TRBD1; CDR3aa: CASTRTGGDTQYF; CDR3nt: TGTGCCAGCACCAGGACAGGGGGAGATACGCAGTATTTT
j_gene: TRBJ1-2; v_gene: TRBV2; abundance: many; len: 14; d_gene: NA; CDR3aa: CASSEAGHSTGYTF; CDR3nt: TGTGCCAGCAGTGAAGCGGGTCACAGCACTGGCTACACCTTC
j_gene: TRBJ2-5; v_gene: TRBV12-3/TRBV12-4; abundance: many; len: 16; d_gene: TRBD1; CDR3aa: CASSLGTGGGWETQYF; CDR3nt: TGTGCCAGCAGTCTAGGGACAGGGGGCGGGTGGGAGACCCAGTACTTC
j_gene: TRBJ1-1; v_gene: TRBV3-1; abundance: many; len: 15; d_gene: NA; CDR3aa: CASSRRGRGRTEAFF; CDR3nt: TGTGCCAGCAGCCGAAGAGGTCGGGGGCGTACTGAAGCTTTCTTT
j_gene: TRBJ2-5; v_gene: TRBV29-1; abundance: few; len: 16; d_gene: TRBD1; CDR3aa: CSVEDPQDRDQETQYF; CDR3nt: TGCAGCGTTGAAGATCCCCAGGACAGGGATCAAGAGACCCAGTACTTC
j_gene: TRBJ1-2; v_gene: TRBV6-2/TRBV6-3; abundance: NA; len: 12; d_gene: NA; CDR3aa: CASSSGTSGYAF; CDR3nt: TGTGCCAGCAGTTCAGGGACTTCTGGCTACGCCTTC
j_gene: TRBJ1-2; v_gene: TRBV9; abundance: few; len: 14; d_gene: NA; CDR3aa: CASSASTGSYGYTF; CDR3nt: TGTGCCAGCAGCGCTAGTACAGGAAGCTATGGCTACACCTTC
j_gene: TRBJ2-7; v_gene: TRBV11-1; abundance: many; len: 15; d_gene: TRBD1; CDR3aa: CASSLASGGSYEQYF; CDR3nt: TGTGCCAGCAGCTTAGCGTCAGGGGGCTCCTACGAGCAGTACTTC
j_gene: TRBJ1-5; v_gene: TRBV6-1; abundance: many; len: 17; d_gene: NA; CDR3aa: CASSGSGFRGSNQPQHF; CDR3nt: TGTGCCAGCAGTGGATCGGGGTTTAGGGGTAGCAATCAGCCCCAGCATTTT
j_gene: TRBJ2-7; v_gene: TRBV19; abundance: many; len: 14; d_gene: NA; CDR3aa: CASSIGTTNYEQYF; CDR3nt: TGTGCCAGTAGTATAGGGACGACGAACTACGAGCAGTACTTC
j_gene: TRBJ1-1; v_gene: TRBV11-1; abundance: many; len: 14; d_gene: NA; CDR3aa: CASSLDEMRTEAFF; CDR3nt: TGTGCCAGCAGCTTAGACGAAATGAGGACTGAAGCTTTCTTT
j_gene: TRBJ2-3; v_gene: TRBV6-1; abundance: NA; len: 17; d_gene: TRBD1; CDR3aa: CASRPGTGVGNTDTQYF; CDR3nt: TGTGCCAGCAGACCCGGGACAGGGGTCGGGAACACAGATACGCAGTATTTT
j_gene: TRBJ2-3; v_gene: TRBV7-6; abundance: NA; len: 17; d_gene: TRBD2; CDR3aa: CASSLEGRGRGTDTQYF; CDR3nt: TGTGCCAGCAGCTTAGAGGGGCGCGGGAGAGGCACAGATACGCAGTATTTT
j_gene: TRBJ1-2; v_gene: TRBV9; abundance: NA; len: 18; d_gene: NA; CDR3aa: CASSGRYTGRRLYYGYTF; CDR3nt: TGTGCCAGCAGCGGTAGATATACGGGGCGTAGATTATATTATGGCTACACCTTC
j_gene: TRBJ1-2; v_gene: TRBV10-3; abundance: NA; len: 14; d_gene: NA; CDR3aa: CAISDTGHRYGYTF; CDR3nt: TGTGCCATCAGCGATACGGGACATCGCTATGGCTACACCTTC
j_gene: TRBJ2-3; v_gene: TRBV5-1; abundance: few; len: 13; d_gene: NA; CDR3aa: CASSPSRADTQYF; CDR3nt: TGCGCCAGCAGCCCGTCCCGGGCAGATACGCAGTATTTT
j_gene: TRBJ1-2; v_gene: TRBV7-2; abundance: NA; len: 13; d_gene: NA; CDR3aa: CASSEGVFYGYTF; CDR3nt: TGTGCCAGCAGCGAAGGAGTGTTCTATGGCTACACCTTC
j_gene: TRBJ1-1; v_gene: TRBV7-8; abundance: many; len: 16; d_gene: NA; CDR3aa: CASSLGNRIMNTEAFF; CDR3nt: TGTGCCAGCAGCTTAGGTAACAGAATCATGAACACTGAAGCTTTCTTT
j_gene: TRBJ2-5; v_gene: TRBV11-2; abundance: many; len: 16; d_gene: TRBD2; CDR3aa: CASSSWRTGRGETQYF; CDR3nt: TGTGCCAGCAGCTCTTGGCGGACCGGGAGGGGAGAGACCCAGTACTTC
j_gene: TRBJ2-3; v_gene: TRBV13; abundance: many; len: 15; d_gene: TRBD1; CDR3aa: CASNSVQGAPDTQYF; CDR3nt: TGTGCCAGCAACTCCGTACAGGGGGCCCCAGATACGCAGTATTTT
j_gene: TRBJ1-1; v_gene: TRBV27; abundance: NA; len: 13; d_gene: NA; CDR3aa: CASSGLGGTEAFF; CDR3nt: TGTGCCAGCAGTGGGCTTGGAGGGACTGAAGCTTTCTTT
j_gene: TRBJ2-1; v_gene: TRBV20-1; abundance: NA; len: 16; d_gene: NA; CDR3aa: CSASLRGRSSYNEQFF; CDR3nt: TGCAGTGCTAGCCTGCGCGGCCGAAGCTCCTACAATGAGCAGTTCTTC
j_gene: TRBJ2-3; v_gene: TRBV28; abundance: NA; len: 12; d_gene: TRBD1; CDR3aa: CASEQGRDTQYF; CDR3nt: TGTGCCAGCGAACAGGGGCGGGATACGCAGTATTTT
j_gene: TRBJ2-2; v_gene: TRBV20-1; abundance: NA; len: 16; d_gene: TRBD2; CDR3aa: CSARVVGLAYTGELFF; CDR3nt: TGCAGTGCTAGGGTGGTGGGACTAGCATACACCGGGGAGCTGTTTTTT
j_gene: TRBJ2-5; v_gene: TRBV4-1; abundance: NA; len: 15; d_gene: NA; CDR3aa: CASSQVLGSGETLYF; CDR3nt: TGCGCCAGCAGCCAAGTTCTTGGTAGCGGTGAGACCCTGTACTTC
j_gene: TRBJ1-5; v_gene: TRBV7-2; abundance: few; len: 16; d_gene: TRBD1; CDR3aa: CASSLAGTGSNQPQHF; CDR3nt: TGTGCCAGCAGCTTAGCCGGGACAGGGAGCAATCAGCCCCAGCATTTT
j_gene: TRBJ1-5; v_gene: TRBV27; abundance: few; len: 14; d_gene: TRBD1; CDR3aa: CASKPGTGHQPQHF; CDR3nt: TGTGCCAGCAAACCCGGGACAGGGCATCAGCCCCAGCATTTT
j_gene: TRBJ1-6; v_gene: TRBV20-1; abundance: few; len: 13; d_gene: NA; CDR3aa: CSARWVGNSPLHF; CDR3nt: TGCAGTGCTAGATGGGTTGGGAATTCACCCCTCCACTTT
j_gene: TRBJ2-5; v_gene: TRBV5-8; abundance: NA; len: 16; d_gene: NA; CDR3aa: CASSPPPTGNQETQYF; CDR3nt: TGTGCCAGCAGCCCACCCCCGACCGGGAACCAAGAGACCCAGTACTTC